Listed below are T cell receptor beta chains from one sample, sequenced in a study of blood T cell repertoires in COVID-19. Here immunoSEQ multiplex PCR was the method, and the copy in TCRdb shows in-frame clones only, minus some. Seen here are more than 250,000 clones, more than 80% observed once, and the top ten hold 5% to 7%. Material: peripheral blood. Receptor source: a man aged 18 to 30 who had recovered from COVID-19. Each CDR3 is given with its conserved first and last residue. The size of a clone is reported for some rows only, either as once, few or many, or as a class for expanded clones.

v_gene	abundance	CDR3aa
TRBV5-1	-	CASSPLAGAVIGTDTQYF
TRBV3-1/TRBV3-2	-	CASSQVSNTGELFF
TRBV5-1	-	CASSPQRPIDYEQYF
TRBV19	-	CASSPGGGIGAFF
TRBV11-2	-	CASSLFSGGPLYEQYF
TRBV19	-	CASSIASGGYNEQFF
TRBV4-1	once	CASSQVTPTDTQYF
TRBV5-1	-	CASSGRGNTEAFF
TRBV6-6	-	CASSILGVPNNEQFF
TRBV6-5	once	CASSSAGAGSNEQYF
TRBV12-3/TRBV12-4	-	CASRTEAYGYTF
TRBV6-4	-	CASSDSGQNNSPLHF
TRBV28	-	CASSFPPAGNTEAFF
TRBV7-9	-	CASSFSGQETQYF
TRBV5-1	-	CASSVAATSYEQYF
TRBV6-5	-	CASSPPGQGNEKLFF
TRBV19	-	CASRPYRDRTEAFF
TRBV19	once	CASYPGDRDLTEAFF
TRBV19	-	CASWGAGLGGYTF
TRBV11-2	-	CASSPGGTYEQYF
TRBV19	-	CASSVLAGTSGYTYEQYF
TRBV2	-	CASSRDRDDYGYTF
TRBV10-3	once	CAISLGSSYEQYF
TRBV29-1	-	CSVRTGPYNEQFF
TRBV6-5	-	CATSPGQGAGEKLFF
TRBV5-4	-	CASRNAGAGANVLTF
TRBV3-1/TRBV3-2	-	CASRTGTAQETQYF
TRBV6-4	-	CASRAAPSGSPDTQYF
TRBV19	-	CASSSSGVSTDTQYF
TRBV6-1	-	CASSEQSLRDGYTF
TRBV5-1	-	CANMTGPNTEAFF
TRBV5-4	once	CASSTSSEGRRYEQYF
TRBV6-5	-	CASKGGTGIHGYTF
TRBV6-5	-	CASSSPNSGRGLTQYF
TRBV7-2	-	CASSRLAGLGGANVLTF
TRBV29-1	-	CSVKDPRGGDGGYTF
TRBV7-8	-	CASSRLAGGLETQYF
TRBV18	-	CASSPLLASRPDTQYF
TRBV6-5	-	CASSYSTGGMYEQYF
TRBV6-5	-	CASRSTGGNTEAFF
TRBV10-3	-	CAIGTVEQPQHF
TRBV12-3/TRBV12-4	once	CASSFDRGHGYTF
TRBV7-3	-	CASSLYSGVAGELFF
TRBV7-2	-	CASSLAGGQGRSQPQHF
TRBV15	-	CATSREQGELGDTQYF
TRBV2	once	CASSEGGGGGRIETQYF
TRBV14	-	CASSPELGQPNEQFF
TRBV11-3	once	CASSLGLQETQYF
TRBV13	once	CASSLDRELYGYTF
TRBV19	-	CASGTEPTYGYTF
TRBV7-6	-	CASSLSGAGELFF